What follows are 21 T cell receptor beta chains derived from one specimen sequenced in a study of cytomegalovirus exposure and HLA in healthy donors. Libraries were prepared by immunoSEQ multiplex PCR; TCRdb keeps only in-frame clonotypes and omits some of them. The repertoire includes about 120,000 clones, nearly 90% of them detected once, and approximately 1% sits in the top ten. The material sequenced was PBMCs. These receptors all come from a woman in her late teens or twenties in good health and CMV-seronegative.

The chain is built from TRBV4-2 and TRBJ1-5; 10 bases agree with TRBD1. The CDR3 contains 17 residues. The V gene end was trimmed by 4 bases and the J gene end by 4 bases; junction bases not matched to a gene: 10. Germline loops: CDR1 LGHNA, CDR2 YNFKEQ. The CDR3 sequence is CASSLSGGTGDNQPQHF. Written as DNA, the CDR3 is TGTGCCAGCAGCCTGAGCGGTGGGACAGGGGATAATCAGCCCCAGCATTTT.

This chain links TRBV27 with TRBJ2-1; D gene uncertain. Trimming removed 2 bases at V and 8 bases at J, with 19 bases between. The CDR3 has 16 amino acids. Germline lookup yields CDR1 MNHEY and CDR2 SMNVEV (reference sequence). CDR3 nucleotide sequence: TGTGCCAGCAGTTTAGGCCCCTTGGGCTACTCGCATGAGCAGTTCTTC. This sequence encodes CASSLGPLGYSHEQFF.

The rearrangement uses TRBV9 and TRBJ2-4, with a weak D call TRBD2 (5 bases). Germline V gives CDR1 SGDLS, CDR2 YYNGEE. This CDR3 comprises 14 residues. The V and J ends lost 6 bases and 5 bases respectively, with 15 bases between them. The CDR3 loop is CASTVGLGENIQYF. The DNA for the CDR3 is TGTGCCAGCACCGTGGGCCTCGGGGAAAACATTCAGTACTTC.

V gene TRBV4-3 combines with J gene TRBJ1-2; 7 bases match TRBD1. J was trimmed by 2 bases and V by 1 base; bases with no gene match: 4. CDR3 length equals 15 residues. From germline, CDR1 is LGHNA and CDR2 YSLEER. The CDR3 loop is CASSQGRGPNYGYTF. As DNA, the CDR3 is TGCGCCAGCAGCCAAGGGAGGGGGCCGAACTATGGCTACACCTTC.

The rearrangement joins TRBV7-9 to TRBJ2-5; TRBD2 agrees at 12 bases. Looked up from germline, CDR1 is SEHNR and CDR2 is FQNEAQ (reference sequence). This CDR3 has 15 residues. V lost 3 bases to trimming and J lost 3 bases; unmatched junction nucleotides: 2. The CDR3 nucleotides read TGTGCCAGCAGCTTGTGGACTAGCGGGGAAGAGACCCAGTACTTC. It encodes CASSLWTSGEETQYF.

This CDR3 reads CASSIDRGKAFF. As DNA, the CDR3 is TGTGCCAGCAGTATAGATAGGGGAAAAGCTTTCTTT. The chain employs TRBV28 and TRBJ1-1; TRBD1 is a possible D gene (5 bases). In germline, CDR1 is MDHEN, CDR2 SYDVKM. Trimming shortened V by 5 bases and J by 9 bases, and 13 bases separated the two germline ends. This CDR3 has 12 residues.

This rearrangement joins TRBV19 to TRBJ2-1; 10 nucleotides align to TRBD2. CDR3 size: 15 residues. From germline, CDR1 is LNHDA and CDR2 SQIVND (reference sequence). V was pared by 7 bases and J by 5 bases, with 8 bases of the junction left unmatched. The CDR3 nucleotides are TGTGCCAGTACCCATAGCGGGAGGTACCACAATGAGCAGTTCTTC. Translation: CASTHSGRYHNEQFF.

The V call is TRBV28, the J call TRBJ2-7, with 12 bases that match TRBD1. The CDR3 runs to 14 residues. The J segment lost 7 bases and the V segment lost 3 bases, leaving 4 bases of the junction unmatched. CDR1 is MDHEN, CDR2 SYDVKM, per germline. CDR3: CASSFRDRGLEQYV. CDR3 coding DNA: TGTGCCAGCAGTTTTCGGGACAGGGGGCTTGAGCAGTACGTC.

This chain joins TRBV30 and TRBJ2-7; possibly TRBD2 for D (6 bases). V shed 2 bases and J shed 5 bases, with 16 bases lying between them. Per germline, CDR1 GTSNPN and CDR2 SVGIG (reference sequence). CDR3 size: 14 residues. CDR3 nucleotides: TGTGCCTGGAGTCAAGGGACGGGAGTGGACGAGCAGTACTTC. It is translated as CAWSQGTGVDEQYF.

The chain carries TRBV6-6 and TRBJ1-6, with D maybe TRBD1 (6 bases). V lost 7 bases to trimming and J lost 8 bases, with 12 bases between them. This CDR3 contains 13 residues. Germline CDR1 is MNHNY and CDR2 is SVGAGI (reference sequence). CDR3 in amino acids: CASNAQGYSPLHF. The DNA for the CDR3 is TGTGCCAGCAATGCCCAGGGGTATTCACCCCTCCACTTT.

The chain uses TRBV27 and TRBJ1-4; 9 positions match TRBD1. V lost 8 bases, J lost 8 bases, and 9 bases stayed unmatched. This CDR3 is 14 amino acids long. Germline V CDR1 and CDR2: MNHEY, SMNVEV (reference sequence). The CDR3 sequence: CASANRGPREKLFF. DNA of the CDR3: TGTGCCAGCGCCAACAGGGGGCCCAGGGAAAAACTGTTTTTT.

V and J are TRBV7-9 and TRBJ2-1; 7 nucleotides agree with TRBD2. The CDR3 extends over 16 amino acids. Germline values: CDR1 SEHNR, CDR2 FQNEAQ (reference sequence). The junction had 9 bases not matched to a gene; V was cut back by 0 bases and J by 7 bases. Here the CDR3 DNA reads TGTGCCAGCAGCTTAGCGGGGGGGACCATCCCGAATGAGCAGTTCTTC. Residues: CASSLAGGTIPNEQFF. The full variable domain, completed using reference TRBV7-9 and TRBJ2-1, is DTGVSQNPRHKITKRGQNVTFRCDPISEHNRLYWYRQTLGQGPEFLTYFQNEAQLEKSRLLSDRFSAERPKGSFSTLEIQRTEQGDSAMYLCASSLAGGTIPNEQFFGPGTRLTVL.

V usage is TRBV6-1 and J usage is TRBJ1-1; D unresolved. V was cut by 2 bases and J by 11 bases, with 3 bases left in between. CDR1 is MNHNS, CDR2 SASEGT, per germline. This CDR3 comprises 9 residues. The chain's CDR3 is CASSESAFF. CDR3 in DNA: TGTGCCAGCAGTGAAAGCGCTTTCTTT.

The J gene is TRBJ2-3, the V gene TRBV7-8, with D possibly being TRBD1 (6 bases). CDR1 SGHVS and CDR2 FQNEAQ come from the germline V gene. Trimming stripped 2 bases from V and 5 bases from J, with 23 bases between. CDR3 length equals 18 residues. Here the CDR3 DNA reads TGTGCCAGCAGCTTAAGGGCGGGCATTCCGACAGGTGTAGATACGCAGTATTTT. The encoded protein is CASSLRAGIPTGVDTQYF.

The chain is built from TRBV5-1 and TRBJ1-4; a possible D gene is TRBD1 (5 bases). The CDR3 runs 15 residues. The ends were cut back, 4 bases at V and 10 bases at J, with 20 bases in the middle. Germline V gene sequence: CDR1 SGHRS, CDR2 YFSETQ. CDR3 nucleotides: TGCGCCAGCAGCACCGAGACTAGGGGAGGACGAAAACTGTTTTTT. Its protein is CASSTETRGGRKLFF.

This clone was observed once. The chain links TRBV5-1 to TRBJ2-5, with a weak D call TRBD1 (5 bases). The germline gives CDR1 SGHRS, CDR2 YFSETQ. V was shortened by 1 base and J by 4 bases, with 11 bases between the two germline ends. This CDR3 spans 14 amino acids. The CDR3: CASSLRGRAETQYF. CDR3 DNA sequence: TGCGCCAGCAGCTTGAGAGGCAGGGCAGAGACCCAGTACTTC.

The chain joins TRBV2 to TRBJ2-5; TRBD2 is a possible D gene (5 bases). Germline CDR1 reads SNHLY; CDR2 reads FYNNEI. Between the trimmed V and J ends, which lost 6 bases and 3 bases, there was a span of 14 bases. CDR3 length equals 14 residues. Written as DNA, the CDR3 is TGTGCCAGCAGCCCAGACTACCGAAAAGAGACCCAGTACTTC. Residues: CASSPDYRKETQYF.

This rearrangement joins TRBV5-4 to TRBJ2-1, with D possibly matching TRBD1 (5 bases). The CDR3 length is 12 residues. CDR1 and CDR2 from the germline V gene are SGHNT and YYREEE (reference sequence). V was clipped by 4 bases and J by 4 bases, with 6 bases between them. The CDR3, as DNA: TGTGCCAGCAGCCCAGGGTACAATGAGCAGTTCTTC. Translated, it gives CASSPGYNEQFF.

V gene TRBV28 combines with J gene TRBJ2-7, with TRBD1 matching 9 bases. The CDR3 is 15 residues long. The junction had 6 bases not matched to a gene; V was cut back by 2 bases and J by 4 bases. Germline V lookup: CDR1 MDHEN, CDR2 SYDVKM. For the CDR3, the DNA is TGTGCCAGCAGTTTAGGGGACAGGGCGTGGTACGAGCAGTACTTC. Protein sequence: CASSLGDRAWYEQYF.

This clone was found a few times. This chain uses TRBV15 with TRBJ1-4; D remains unclear. CDR3 size: 13 residues. V was clipped by 1 base and J by 8 bases, with 8 bases between them. Germline CDR1 LNHNV, CDR2 YYDKDF (reference sequence). This CDR3 reads CATSRVRREKLFF. In DNA form, the CDR3 reads TGTGCCACCAGCAGAGTAAGGCGGGAAAAACTGTTTTTT.

This clone was counted once. The chain couples TRBV7-2 to TRBJ1-6; D not certain. Germline CDR1 reads SGHTA; CDR2 reads FQGNSA. V lost 1 base, J lost 2 bases, and 15 bases lay in between. The CDR3 is 18 residues long. The CDR3 here is CASSLGSQQTPYNSPLHF. DNA of the CDR3: TGTGCCAGCAGCTTAGGCTCTCAACAAACGCCCTATAATTCACCCCTCCACTTT.